The subject of this entry is one T cell receptor (beta chain). The target antigen is unknown. The sample comes from a study of Ad26.COV2.S vaccination and SARS-CoV-2 variants. Background on the study: COV1001, an Ad26.COV2.S trial, supplied this vaccine-arm donor. Participants got Ad26.COV2.S intramuscularly, once or twice 56 days apart. Findings and limits, study-wide: Greater spike-specific TCR breadth was seen in vaccine recipients than in placebo recipients.

Treatment defined: about 20 received Ad26.COV2.S at low or high dose, single or two shots; a few received placebo; per-sample allocation not given. Each sample was drawn 63 days after the first injection (of vaccine or placebo). Spike of the Wuhan-strain SARS-CoV-2 was expressed by an Ad26 vector, which formed the vaccine. Profiled with immunoSEQ multiplex PCR; TCRdb holds only in-frame clones, not every one. The sample has 350,000 to 400,000 clones, approximately 91% seen once; the top ten hold around 3.4%. Germline lookup yields CDR1 SEHNR and CDR2 FQNEAQ (reference sequence). This CDR3 spans 15 amino acids. With 6 bases removed from V and 1 base from J, the gap between germline ends came to 13 bases.

The rearrangement joins TRBV7-9 to TRBJ2-1, with D perhaps assigned TRBD1 or TRBD2 (7 bases each). Material: peripheral blood, obtained in a trial of Ad26.COV2.S vaccine versus placebo. This TCR came from a person aged 18 to 65 who received the Ad26.COV2.S COVID-19 vaccine or a placebo. CDR3 amino acids: CASRAGGVSYNEQFF. Here the CDR3 DNA reads TGTGCCAGCAGGGCAGGGGGGGTATCCTACAATGAGCAGTTCTTC.